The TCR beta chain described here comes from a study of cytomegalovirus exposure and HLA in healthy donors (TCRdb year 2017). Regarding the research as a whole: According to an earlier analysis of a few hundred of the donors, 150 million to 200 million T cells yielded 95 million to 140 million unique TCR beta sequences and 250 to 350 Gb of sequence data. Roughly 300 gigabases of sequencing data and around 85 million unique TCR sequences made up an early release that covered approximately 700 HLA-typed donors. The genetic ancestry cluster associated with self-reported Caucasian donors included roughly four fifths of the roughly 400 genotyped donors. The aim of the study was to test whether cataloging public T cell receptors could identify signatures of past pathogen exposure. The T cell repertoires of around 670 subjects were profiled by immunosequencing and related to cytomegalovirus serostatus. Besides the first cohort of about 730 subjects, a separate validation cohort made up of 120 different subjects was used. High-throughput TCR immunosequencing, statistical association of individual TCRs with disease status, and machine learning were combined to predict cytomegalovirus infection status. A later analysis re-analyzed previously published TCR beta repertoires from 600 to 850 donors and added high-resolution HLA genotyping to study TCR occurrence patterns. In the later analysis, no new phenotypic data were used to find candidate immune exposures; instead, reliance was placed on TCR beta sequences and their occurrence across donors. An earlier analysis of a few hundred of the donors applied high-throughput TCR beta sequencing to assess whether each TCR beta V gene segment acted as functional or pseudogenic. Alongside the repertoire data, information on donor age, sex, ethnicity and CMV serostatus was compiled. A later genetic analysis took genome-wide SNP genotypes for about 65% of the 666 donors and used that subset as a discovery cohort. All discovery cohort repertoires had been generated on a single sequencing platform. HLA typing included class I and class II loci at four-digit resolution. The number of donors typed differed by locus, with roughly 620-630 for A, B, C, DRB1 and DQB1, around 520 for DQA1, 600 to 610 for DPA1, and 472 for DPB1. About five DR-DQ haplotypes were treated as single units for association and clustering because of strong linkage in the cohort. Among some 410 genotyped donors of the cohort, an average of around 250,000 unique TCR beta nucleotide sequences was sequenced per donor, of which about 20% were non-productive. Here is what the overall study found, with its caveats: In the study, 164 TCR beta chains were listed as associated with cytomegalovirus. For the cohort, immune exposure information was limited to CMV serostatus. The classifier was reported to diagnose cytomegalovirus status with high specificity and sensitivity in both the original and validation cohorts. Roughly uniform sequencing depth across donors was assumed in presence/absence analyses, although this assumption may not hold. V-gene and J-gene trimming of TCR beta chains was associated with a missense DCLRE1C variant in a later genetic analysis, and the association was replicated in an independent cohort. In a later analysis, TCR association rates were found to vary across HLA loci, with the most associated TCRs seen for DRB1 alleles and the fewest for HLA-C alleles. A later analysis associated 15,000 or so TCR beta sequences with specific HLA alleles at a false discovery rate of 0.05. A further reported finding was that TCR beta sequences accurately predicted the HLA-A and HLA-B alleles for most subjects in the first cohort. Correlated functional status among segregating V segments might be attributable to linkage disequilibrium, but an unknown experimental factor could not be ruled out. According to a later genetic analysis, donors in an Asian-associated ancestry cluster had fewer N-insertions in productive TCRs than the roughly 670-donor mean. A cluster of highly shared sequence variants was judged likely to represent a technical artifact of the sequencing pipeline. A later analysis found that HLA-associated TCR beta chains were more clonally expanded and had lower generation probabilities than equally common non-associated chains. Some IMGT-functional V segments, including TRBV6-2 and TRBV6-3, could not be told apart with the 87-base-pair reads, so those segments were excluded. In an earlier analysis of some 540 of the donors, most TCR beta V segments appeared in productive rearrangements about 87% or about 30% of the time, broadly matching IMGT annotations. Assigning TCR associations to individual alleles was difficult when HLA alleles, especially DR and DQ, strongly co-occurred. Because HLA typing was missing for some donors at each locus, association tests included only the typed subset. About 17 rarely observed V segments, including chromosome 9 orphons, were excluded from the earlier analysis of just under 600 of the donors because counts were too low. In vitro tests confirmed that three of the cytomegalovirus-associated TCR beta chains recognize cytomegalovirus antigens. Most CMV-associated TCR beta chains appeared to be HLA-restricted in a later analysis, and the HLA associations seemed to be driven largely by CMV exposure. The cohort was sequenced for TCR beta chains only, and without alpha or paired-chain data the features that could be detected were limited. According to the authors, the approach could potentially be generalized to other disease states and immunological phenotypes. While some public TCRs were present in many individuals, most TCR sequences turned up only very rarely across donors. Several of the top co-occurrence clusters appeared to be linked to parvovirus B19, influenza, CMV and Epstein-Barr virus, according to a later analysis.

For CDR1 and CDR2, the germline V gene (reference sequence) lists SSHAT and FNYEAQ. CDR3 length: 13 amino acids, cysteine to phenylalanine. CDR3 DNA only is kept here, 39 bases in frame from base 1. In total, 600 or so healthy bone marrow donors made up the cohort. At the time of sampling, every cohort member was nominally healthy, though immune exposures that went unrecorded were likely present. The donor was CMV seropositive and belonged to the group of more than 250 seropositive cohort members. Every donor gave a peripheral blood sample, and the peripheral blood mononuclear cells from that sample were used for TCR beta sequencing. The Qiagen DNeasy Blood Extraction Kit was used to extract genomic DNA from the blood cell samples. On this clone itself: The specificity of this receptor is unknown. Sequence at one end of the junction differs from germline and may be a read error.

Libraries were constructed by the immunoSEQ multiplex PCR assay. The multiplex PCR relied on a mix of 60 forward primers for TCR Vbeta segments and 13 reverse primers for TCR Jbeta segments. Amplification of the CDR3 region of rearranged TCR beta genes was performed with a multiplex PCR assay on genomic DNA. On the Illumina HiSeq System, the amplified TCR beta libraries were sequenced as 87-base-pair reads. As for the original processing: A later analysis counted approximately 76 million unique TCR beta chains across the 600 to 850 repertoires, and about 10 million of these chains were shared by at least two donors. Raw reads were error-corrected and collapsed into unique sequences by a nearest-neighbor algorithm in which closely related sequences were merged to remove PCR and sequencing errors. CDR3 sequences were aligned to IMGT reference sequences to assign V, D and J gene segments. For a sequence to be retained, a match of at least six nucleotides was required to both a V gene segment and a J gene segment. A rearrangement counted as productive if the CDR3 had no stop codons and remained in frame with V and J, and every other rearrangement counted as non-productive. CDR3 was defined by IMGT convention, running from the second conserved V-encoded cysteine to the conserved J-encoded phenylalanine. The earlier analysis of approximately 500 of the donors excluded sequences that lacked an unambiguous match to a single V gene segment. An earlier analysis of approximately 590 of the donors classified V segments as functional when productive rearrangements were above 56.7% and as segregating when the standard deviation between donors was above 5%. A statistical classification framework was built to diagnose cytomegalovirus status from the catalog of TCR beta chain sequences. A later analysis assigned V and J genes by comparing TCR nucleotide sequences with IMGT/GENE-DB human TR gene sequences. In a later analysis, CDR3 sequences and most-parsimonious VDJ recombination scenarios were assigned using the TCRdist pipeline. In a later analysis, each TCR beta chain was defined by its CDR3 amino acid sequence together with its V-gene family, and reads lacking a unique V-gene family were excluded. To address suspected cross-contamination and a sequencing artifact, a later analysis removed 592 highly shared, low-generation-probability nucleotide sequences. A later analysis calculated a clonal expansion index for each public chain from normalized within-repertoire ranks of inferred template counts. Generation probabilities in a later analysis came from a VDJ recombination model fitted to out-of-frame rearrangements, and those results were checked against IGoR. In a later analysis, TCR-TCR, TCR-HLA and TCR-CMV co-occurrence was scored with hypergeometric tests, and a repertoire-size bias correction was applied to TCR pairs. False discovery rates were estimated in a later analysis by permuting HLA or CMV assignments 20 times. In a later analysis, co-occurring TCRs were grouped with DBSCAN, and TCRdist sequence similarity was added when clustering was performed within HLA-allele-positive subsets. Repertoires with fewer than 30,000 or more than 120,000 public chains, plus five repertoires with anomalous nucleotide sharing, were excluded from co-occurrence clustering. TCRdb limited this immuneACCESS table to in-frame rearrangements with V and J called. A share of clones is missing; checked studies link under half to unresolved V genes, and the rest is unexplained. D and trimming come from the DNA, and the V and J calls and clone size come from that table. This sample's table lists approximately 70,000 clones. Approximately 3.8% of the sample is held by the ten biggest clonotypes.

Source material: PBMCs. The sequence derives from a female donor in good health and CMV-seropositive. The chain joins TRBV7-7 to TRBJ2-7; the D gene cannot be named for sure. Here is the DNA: TGTGCTAGCAGCTCAACCGGGTCCTACGAGCAGTACTTC. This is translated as CASSSTGSYEQYF.